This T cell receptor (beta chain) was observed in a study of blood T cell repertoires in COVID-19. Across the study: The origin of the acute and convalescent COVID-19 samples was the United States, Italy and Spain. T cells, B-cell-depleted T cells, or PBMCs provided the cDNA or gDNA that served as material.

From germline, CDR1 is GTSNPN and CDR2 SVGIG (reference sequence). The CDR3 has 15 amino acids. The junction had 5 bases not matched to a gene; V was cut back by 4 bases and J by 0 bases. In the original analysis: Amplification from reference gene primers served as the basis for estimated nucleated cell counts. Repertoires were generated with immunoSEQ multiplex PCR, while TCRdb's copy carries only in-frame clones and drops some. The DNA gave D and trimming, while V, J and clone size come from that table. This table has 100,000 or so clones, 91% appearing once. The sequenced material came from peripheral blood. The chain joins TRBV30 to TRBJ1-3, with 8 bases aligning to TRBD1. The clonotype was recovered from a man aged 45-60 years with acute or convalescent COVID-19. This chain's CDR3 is CAWTRQGSSGNTIYF. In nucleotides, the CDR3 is TGTGCCTGGACACGACAGGGGAGCTCTGGAAACACCATATATTTT. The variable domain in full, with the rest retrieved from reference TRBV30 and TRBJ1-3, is SQTIHQWPATLVQPVGSPLSLECTVEGTSNPNLYWYRQAAGRGLQLLFYSVGIGQISSEVPQNLSASRPQDRQFILSSKKLLLSDSGFYLCAWTRQGSSGNTIYFGEGSWLTVV.